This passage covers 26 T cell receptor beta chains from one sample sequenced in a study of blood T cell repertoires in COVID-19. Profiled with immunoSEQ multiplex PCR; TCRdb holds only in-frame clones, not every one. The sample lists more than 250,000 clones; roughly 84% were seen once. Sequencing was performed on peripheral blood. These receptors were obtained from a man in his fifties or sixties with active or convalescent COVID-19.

As DNA, the CDR3 is TGTGCCAGCAGTTTACGCCAGGACTCGTATAGCAATCAGCCCCAGCATTTT. Its protein product is CASSLRQDSYSNQPQHF. This chain links TRBV28 with TRBJ1-5; no clear D gene. V shed 2 bases and J shed 0 bases, with 14 bases lying between them. This CDR3 is built from 17 residues. CDR1 MDHEN and CDR2 SYDVKM come from the germline V gene.

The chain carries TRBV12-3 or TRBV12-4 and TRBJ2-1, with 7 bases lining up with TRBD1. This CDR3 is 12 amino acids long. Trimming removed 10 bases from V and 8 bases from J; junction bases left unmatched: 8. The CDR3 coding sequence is TGTGCCACCCCGACAGGGTTCCATGAGCAGTTCTTC. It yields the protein CATPTGFHEQFF.

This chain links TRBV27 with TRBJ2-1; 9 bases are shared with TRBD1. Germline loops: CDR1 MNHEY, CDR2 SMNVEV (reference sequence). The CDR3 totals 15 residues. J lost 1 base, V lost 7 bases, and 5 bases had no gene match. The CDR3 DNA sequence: TGTGCCAGCAAACCCGGGACAGGGTCCTACAATGAGCAGTTCTTC. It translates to CASKPGTGSYNEQFF.

The CDR3 DNA reads as TGTGCCATCAGTGAGTCGGCGGGACTAGCGGGAGGGCGGCAAGAGACCCAGTACTTC. It translates to CAISESAGLAGGRQETQYF. The chain uses TRBV10-3 and TRBJ2-5, with TRBD2 matching over 16 bases. This CDR3 is built from 19 residues. Unmatched junction bases numbered 6, after V lost 0 bases and J lost 2 bases. Germline V lookup: CDR1 ENHRY, CDR2 SYGVKD.

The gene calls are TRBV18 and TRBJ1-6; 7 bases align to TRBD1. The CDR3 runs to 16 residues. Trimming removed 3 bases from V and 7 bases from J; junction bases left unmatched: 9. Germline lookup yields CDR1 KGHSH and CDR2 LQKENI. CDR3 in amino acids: CASSPGQVVANSPLHF. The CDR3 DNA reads TGTGCCAGCTCACCCGGACAGGTAGTCGCCAATTCACCCCTCCACTTT.

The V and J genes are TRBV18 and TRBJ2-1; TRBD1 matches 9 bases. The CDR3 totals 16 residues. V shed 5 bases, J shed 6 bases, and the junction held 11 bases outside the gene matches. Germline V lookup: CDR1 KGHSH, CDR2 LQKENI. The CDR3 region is CASSVQGADEGNEQFF. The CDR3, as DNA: TGTGCCAGCTCAGTACAGGGGGCAGATGAAGGCAATGAGCAGTTCTTC.

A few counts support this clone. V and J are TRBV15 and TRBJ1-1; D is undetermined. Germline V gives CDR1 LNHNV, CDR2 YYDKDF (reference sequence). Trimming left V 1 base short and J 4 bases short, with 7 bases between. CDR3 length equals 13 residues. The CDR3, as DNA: TGTGCCACCAGCAGAGGCGCGGCCACTGAAGCTTTCTTT. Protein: CATSRGAATEAFF.

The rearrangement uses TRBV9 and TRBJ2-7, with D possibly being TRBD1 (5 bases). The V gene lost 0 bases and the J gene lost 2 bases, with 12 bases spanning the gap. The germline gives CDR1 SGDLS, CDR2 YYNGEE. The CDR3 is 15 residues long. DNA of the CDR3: TGTGCCAGCAGCGTAGATGTAGGGGAAACCTACGAGCAGTACTTC. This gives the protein CASSVDVGETYEQYF.

As DNA, the CDR3 is TGTGCCAGCAGTGGCAGGGAGGGGTCCGAGCAGTACTTC. This codes for CASSGREGSEQYF. The chain employs TRBV2 and TRBJ2-7, with TRBD2 identical over 7 bases. V lost 4 bases, J lost 6 bases, and 6 bases stayed unmatched. The germline V gene has CDR1 SNHLY and CDR2 FYNNEI. CDR3 size: 13 residues.

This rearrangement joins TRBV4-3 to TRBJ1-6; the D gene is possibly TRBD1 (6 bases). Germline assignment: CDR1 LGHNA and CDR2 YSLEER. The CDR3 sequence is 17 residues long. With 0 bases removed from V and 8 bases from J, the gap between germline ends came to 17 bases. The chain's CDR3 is CASSQDLGRGWHSPLHF. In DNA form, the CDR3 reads TGCGCCAGCAGCCAAGATCTGGGCAGGGGTTGGCATTCACCCCTCCACTTT.

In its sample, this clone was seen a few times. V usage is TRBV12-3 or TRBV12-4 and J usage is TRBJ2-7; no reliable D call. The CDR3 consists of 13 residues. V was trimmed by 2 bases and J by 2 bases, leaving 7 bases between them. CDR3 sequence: CASSLSTTYEQYF. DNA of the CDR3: TGTGCCAGCAGTTTAAGCACCACCTACGAGCAGTACTTC.

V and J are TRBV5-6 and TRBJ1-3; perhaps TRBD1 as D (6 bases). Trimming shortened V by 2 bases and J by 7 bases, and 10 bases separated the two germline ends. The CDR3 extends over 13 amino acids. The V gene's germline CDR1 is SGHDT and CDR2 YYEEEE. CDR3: CASSLYQGNTIYF. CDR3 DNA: TGTGCCAGCAGCTTATACCAGGGGAACACCATATATTTT.

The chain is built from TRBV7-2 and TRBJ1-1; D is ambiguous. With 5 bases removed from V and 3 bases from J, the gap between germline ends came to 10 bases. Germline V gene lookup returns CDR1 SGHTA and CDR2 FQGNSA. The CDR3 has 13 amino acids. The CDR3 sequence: CASSLQRDTEAFF. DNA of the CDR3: TGTGCCAGCAGCCTCCAGAGGGACACTGAAGCTTTCTTT.

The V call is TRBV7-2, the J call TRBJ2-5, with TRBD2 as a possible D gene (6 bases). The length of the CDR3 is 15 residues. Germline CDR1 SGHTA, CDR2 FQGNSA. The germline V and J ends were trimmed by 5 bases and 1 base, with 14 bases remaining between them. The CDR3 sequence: CASSPLHGSQETQYF. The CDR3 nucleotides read TGTGCCAGCAGCCCACTCCACGGGAGCCAAGAGACCCAGTACTTC.

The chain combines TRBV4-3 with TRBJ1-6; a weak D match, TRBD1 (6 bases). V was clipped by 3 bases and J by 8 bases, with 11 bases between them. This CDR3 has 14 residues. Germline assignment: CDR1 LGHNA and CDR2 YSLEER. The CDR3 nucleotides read TGCGCCAGCAGCCAGGAAACAGGGTATTCACCCCTCCACTTT. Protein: CASSQETGYSPLHF.

This CDR3 is CASSLRTGGGNEQFF. In DNA form, the CDR3 reads TGCGCCAGCAGCTTGAGGACAGGGGGTGGAAATGAGCAGTTCTTC. The rearrangement joins TRBV5-1 to TRBJ2-1; 10 bases fit TRBD1. The CDR3 sequence is 15 residues long. The germline V gene encodes CDR1 SGHRS and CDR2 YFSETQ. The V segment lost 1 base and the J segment 7 bases; nucleotides outside the gene matches: 5.

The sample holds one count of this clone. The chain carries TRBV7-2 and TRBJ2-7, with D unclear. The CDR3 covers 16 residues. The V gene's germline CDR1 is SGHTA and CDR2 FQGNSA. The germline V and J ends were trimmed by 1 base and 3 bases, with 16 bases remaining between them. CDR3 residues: CASSLGSSVRNYEQYF. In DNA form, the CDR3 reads TGTGCCAGCAGCTTAGGTTCCAGTGTCAGAAACTACGAGCAGTACTTC.

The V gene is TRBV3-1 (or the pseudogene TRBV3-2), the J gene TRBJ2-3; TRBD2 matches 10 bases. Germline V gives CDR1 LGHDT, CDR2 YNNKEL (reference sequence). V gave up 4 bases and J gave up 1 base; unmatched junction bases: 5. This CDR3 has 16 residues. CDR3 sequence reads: CASSPSTSGGTDTQYF. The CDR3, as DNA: TGTGCCAGCAGCCCTTCAACTAGCGGGGGCACAGATACGCAGTATTTT.

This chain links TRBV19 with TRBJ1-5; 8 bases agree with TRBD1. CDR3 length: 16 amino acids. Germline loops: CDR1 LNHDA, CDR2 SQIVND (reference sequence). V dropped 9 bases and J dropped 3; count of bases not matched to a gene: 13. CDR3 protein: CASTGQGAAVNQPQHF. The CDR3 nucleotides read TGTGCCAGCACCGGTCAGGGGGCGGCGGTCAATCAGCCCCAGCATTTT.

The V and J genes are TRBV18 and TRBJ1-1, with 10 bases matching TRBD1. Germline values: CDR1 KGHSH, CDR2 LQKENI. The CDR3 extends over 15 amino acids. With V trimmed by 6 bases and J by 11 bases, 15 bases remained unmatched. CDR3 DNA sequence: TGTGCCAGCTCCCCTACGTCGGGACAGGGGTTAGAGGCTTTCTTT. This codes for CASSPTSGQGLEAFF.

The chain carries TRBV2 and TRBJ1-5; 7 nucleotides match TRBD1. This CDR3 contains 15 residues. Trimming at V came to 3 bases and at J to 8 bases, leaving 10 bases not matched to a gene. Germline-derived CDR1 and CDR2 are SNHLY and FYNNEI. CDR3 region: CASSDGRGGIEPQHF. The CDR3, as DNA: TGTGCCAGCAGTGATGGGAGAGGGGGCATCGAGCCCCAGCATTTT.

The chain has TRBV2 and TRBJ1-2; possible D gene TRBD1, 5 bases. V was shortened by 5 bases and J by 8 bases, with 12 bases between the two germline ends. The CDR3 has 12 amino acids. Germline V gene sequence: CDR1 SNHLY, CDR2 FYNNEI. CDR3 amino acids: CASSPLPGGYTF. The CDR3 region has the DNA TGTGCCAGCAGTCCCCTGCCAGGGGGCTACACCTTC. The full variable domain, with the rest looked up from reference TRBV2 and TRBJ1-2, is EPEVTQTPSHQVTQMGQEVILRCVPISNHLYFYWYRQILGQKVEFLVSFYNNEISEKSEIFDDQFSVERPDGSNFTLKIRSTKLEDSAMYFCASSPLPGGYTFGSGTRLTVV.

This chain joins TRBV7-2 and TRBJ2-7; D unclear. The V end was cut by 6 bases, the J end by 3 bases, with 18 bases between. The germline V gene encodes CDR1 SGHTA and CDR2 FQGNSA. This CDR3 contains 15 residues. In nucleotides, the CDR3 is TGTGCCAGCAGTCCAGAACCTAGAGGCATCTACGAGCAGTACTTC. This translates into CASSPEPRGIYEQYF.

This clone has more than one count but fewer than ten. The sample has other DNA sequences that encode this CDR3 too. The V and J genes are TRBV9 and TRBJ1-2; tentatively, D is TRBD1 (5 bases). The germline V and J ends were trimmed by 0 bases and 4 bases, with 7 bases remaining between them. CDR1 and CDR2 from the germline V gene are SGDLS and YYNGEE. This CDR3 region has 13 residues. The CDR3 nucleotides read TGTGCCAGCAGCGTAGGAAGGGGCTATGGCTACACCTTC. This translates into CASSVGRGYGYTF.

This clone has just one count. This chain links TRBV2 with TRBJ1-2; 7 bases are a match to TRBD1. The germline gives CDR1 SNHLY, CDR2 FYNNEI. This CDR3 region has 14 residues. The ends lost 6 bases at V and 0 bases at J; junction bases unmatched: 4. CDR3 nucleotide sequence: TGTGCCAGCAGAGGACAGGTAGCTAACTATGGCTACACCTTC. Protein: CASRGQVANYGYTF.

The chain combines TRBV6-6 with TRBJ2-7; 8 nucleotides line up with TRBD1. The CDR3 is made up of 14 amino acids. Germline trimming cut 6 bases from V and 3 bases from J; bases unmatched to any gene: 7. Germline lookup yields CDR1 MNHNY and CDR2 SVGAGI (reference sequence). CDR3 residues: CASSVQGAGYEQYF. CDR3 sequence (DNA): TGTGCCAGCAGCGTGCAGGGGGCGGGCTACGAGCAGTACTTC.